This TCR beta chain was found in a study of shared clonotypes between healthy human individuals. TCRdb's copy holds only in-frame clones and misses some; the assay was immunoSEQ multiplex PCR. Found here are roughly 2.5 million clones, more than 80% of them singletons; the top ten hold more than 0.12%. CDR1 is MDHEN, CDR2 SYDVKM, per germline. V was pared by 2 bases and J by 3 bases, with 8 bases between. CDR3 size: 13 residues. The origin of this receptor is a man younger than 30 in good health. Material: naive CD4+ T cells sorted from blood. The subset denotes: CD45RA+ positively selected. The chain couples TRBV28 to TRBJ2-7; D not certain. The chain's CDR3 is CASSLKFLYEQYF. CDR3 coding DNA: TGTGCCAGCAGTTTAAAGTTCCTCTACGAGCAGTACTTC.